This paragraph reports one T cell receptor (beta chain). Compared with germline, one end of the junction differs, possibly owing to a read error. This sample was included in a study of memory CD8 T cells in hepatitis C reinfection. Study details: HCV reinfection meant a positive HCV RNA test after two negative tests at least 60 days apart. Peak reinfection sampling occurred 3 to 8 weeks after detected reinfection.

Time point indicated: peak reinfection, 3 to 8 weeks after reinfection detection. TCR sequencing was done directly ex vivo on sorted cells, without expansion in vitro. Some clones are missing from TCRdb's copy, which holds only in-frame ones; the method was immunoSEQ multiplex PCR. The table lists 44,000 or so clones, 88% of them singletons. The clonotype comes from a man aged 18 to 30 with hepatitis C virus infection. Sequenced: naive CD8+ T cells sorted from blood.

The chain's CDR3 is CASSLASGTGLYEQYF. The CDR3 bases are TGTGCCAGCAGCCTAGCCTCCGGGACAGGGTTGTACGAGCAGTACTTC. V and J are TRBV7-6 and TRBJ2-7; TRBD1 matches at 9 bases. The CDR3 sequence is 16 residues long. Germline CDR1 reads SGHVS; CDR2 reads FNYEAQ.